This record concerns one T cell receptor beta chain sequence. This specimen comes from a study of blood T cell repertoires in COVID-19. Trimming cost V 6 bases and J 1 base, with 11 bases left between them. The CDR3 covers 13 residues. CDR1 and CDR2 (germline): SQVTM, ANQGSEA. TCRdb's table, derived via immunoSEQ multiplex PCR, lists solely in-frame clones and lacks some. The data hold under 200,000 clones, with 83% observed a single time. Input material: peripheral blood. The chain is built from TRBV29-1 and TRBJ2-3; TRBD1 might be the D (5 bases). This clonotype was obtained from a woman older than 75 with acute or convalescent COVID-19. In DNA form, the CDR3 reads TGCAGCGTACAGGAAGCTGGCACAGATACGCAGTATTTT. Protein sequence: CSVQEAGTDTQYF.